This T cell receptor (beta chain) appears in the sequencing data of a study of radiotherapy plus CTLA-4 blockade in lung cancer. The data were produced by immunoSEQ multiplex PCR, yet TCRdb's version contains in-frame clones alone and is incomplete. This sample has about 120,000 clones, with 78% found just once. Germline CDR1 reads PRHDT; CDR2 reads FYEKMQ (reference sequence). The CDR3 has 16 residues. V was cut by 7 bases and J by 0 bases, with 16 bases left in between. The chain couples TRBV13 to TRBJ2-1, with a weak D call TRBD2 (6 bases). The source is a human donor with non-small cell lung cancer who had a partial response to radiotherapy plus ipilimumab. Sequences were derived from peripheral blood, sampled from a patient treated with radiotherapy plus ipilimumab. The DNA of the CDR3 is TGTGCCAGCACTAGGGACGGGAGAAACTCCTACAATGAGCAGTTCTTC. Translating it yields CASTRDGRNSYNEQFF.